The 4 T cell receptor beta chains below were found in one sample sequenced in a study of tumor-infiltrating lymphocytes in primary liver carcinoma. Joint extraction of RNA and DNA used about 17-31 mg of bulk tissue that was unsorted. Making TCR beta cDNA involved around 510 ng total RNA and a constant-region primer. Each TCR beta library was derived from three nested multiplex PCR rounds that employed slightly modified ARM-PCR. TRBV1-TRBV30 forward primers paired with a C-beta reverse primer drove the first two PCR rounds, about 10 cycles each. TCRdb analysed the multiplex PCR reads with MiXCR anew, one entry per CDR3 protein. The data contain 45,000 to 65,000 distinct CDR3 sequences, around 77% of them singletons. Sequencing was carried out using liver tumor tissue from sampling region 5. The sample's subset: tumor region T5, tumor centre. These receptors were taken from a man aged 40-55 years with primary liver carcinoma and hepatitis B virus infection.

Many counts were recorded for this clonotype. The chain is built from TRBV30 and TRBJ1-1; D gene ambiguous. This CDR3 region has 13 residues. CDR1 is GTSNPN, CDR2 SVGIG, per germline (reference sequence). The V end was cut by 0 bases, the J end by 8 bases, with 13 bases between. CDR3 bases: TGTGCCTGGAGTGTAAAGGGAGGTAAAGAAGCTTTCTTT. Its translation: CAWSVKGGKEAFF.

As for this clonotype: One end of the junction is discordant with germline, which a read error may explain. The chain has TRBV29-1 and TRBJ1-1, with unresolved D. The germline CDR1 and CDR2 sequences are SQVTM and ANQGSEA. This CDR3 contains 15 residues. The CDR3 DNA is TGCAGCGTTGGATCCGGATGGGGTATGACCACTGAAGATTTCTTT. Translation gives CSVGSGWGMTTEDFF.

Remarks on this clonotype: Germline and junction disagree at one end, which may indicate a read error. The rearrangement links TRBV11-2 to TRBJ2-4, with D unclear. In germline, CDR1 is SGHAT, CDR2 FQNNGV. CDR3 length: 15 residues. CDR3 residues: CASSTSAVAKNIQCF. In DNA, the CDR3 is TGTGCCAGCTCCACTTCGGCGGTAGCCAAAAACATTCAATGCTTC.

This chain uses TRBV28 with TRBJ2-2; 9 nucleotides agree with TRBD1. V lost 8 bases, J lost 5 bases, and 12 bases stayed unmatched. This CDR3 contains 16 residues. The germline gives CDR1 MDHEN, CDR2 SYDVKM. CDR3 residues: CASDPPGQGRTGELFF. CDR3 nucleotides: TGTGCCAGCGATCCCCCGGGACAGGGAAGAACCGGGGAGCTGTTTTTT.